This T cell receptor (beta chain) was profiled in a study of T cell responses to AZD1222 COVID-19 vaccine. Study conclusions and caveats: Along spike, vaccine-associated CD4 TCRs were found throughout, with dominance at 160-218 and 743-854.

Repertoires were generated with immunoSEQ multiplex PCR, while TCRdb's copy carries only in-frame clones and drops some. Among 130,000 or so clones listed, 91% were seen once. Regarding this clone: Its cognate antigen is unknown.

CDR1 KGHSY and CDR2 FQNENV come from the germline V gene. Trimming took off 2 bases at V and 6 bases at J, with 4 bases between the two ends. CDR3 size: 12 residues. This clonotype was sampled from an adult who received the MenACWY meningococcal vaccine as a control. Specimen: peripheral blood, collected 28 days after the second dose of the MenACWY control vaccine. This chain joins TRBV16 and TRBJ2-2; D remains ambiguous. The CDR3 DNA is TGTGCCAGCAGCCAAGAGCCCGGGGAGCTGTTTTTT. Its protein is CASSQEPGELFF.